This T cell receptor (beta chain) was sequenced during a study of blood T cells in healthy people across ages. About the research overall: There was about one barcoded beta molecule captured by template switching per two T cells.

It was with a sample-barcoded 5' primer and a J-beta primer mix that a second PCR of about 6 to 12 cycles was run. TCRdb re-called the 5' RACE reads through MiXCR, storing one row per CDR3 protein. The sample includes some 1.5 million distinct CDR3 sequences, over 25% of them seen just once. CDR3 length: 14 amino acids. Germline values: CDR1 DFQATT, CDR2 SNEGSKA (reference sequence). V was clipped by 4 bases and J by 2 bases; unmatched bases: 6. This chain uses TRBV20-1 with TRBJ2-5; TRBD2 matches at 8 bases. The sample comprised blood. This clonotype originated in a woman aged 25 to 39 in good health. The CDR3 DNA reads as TGCAGTGCTAAATCTAGCGGGCGTCAAGAGACCCAGTACTTC. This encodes CSAKSSGRQETQYF.